These 9 T cell receptor beta chains originate from one sample sequenced in a study of early T cells in non-severe SARS-CoV-2 infection (dated by TCRdb to the early 2020s). Library construction relied on 5' RACE. This sample was sequenced with a NextSeq 500. TCRdb reanalyzed the raw reads on its own, using fastp at Q25 for trimming and MiXCR for clone calling, and kept in-frame beta chains. Rows matching on CDR3 protein sequence are summarized as one entry with the most common DNA and genes. A total of roughly 45,000 distinct CDR3 sequences appear in this sample, about 9.9% of them only once. Roughly a fifth of the sample is held by the ten biggest clonotypes. Sequenced material: whole blood. The source of these receptors is an adult who was a healthcare worker with PCR-confirmed SARS-CoV-2 infection or an uninfected control (not recorded which).

This clonotype has just a few counts. The chain links TRBV28 to TRBJ2-1; D is uncertain. The CDR3 spans 14 residues. Germline V lookup: CDR1 MDHEN, CDR2 SYDVKM. With 10 bases removed from V and 7 bases from J, the gap between germline ends came to 20 bases. CDR3 nucleotide sequence: TGTGCCACCACGAGGACCGTAAACCTAAATGAGCAGTTCTTC. Protein product: CATTRTVNLNEQFF.

This clonotype was counted at least ten times. The J gene is TRBJ2-1, the V gene TRBV6-2 or TRBV6-3, with D unresolved. From germline, CDR1 is MNHEY and CDR2 SVGEGT. This CDR3 comprises 11 residues. Trimming stripped 2 bases from V and 5 bases from J, with 1 base between. CDR3 sequence: CASSYNNEQFF. CDR3 sequence (DNA): TGTGCCAGCAGTTACAACAATGAGCAGTTCTTC.

The V and J genes are TRBV5-1 and TRBJ1-3; D is undetermined. The V and J ends lost 4 bases and 0 bases respectively, with 14 bases between them. Per germline, CDR1 SGHRS and CDR2 YFSETQ. The CDR3 is made up of 16 amino acids. The CDR3 sequence: CASSRDGRSSGNTIYF. CDR3 DNA sequence: TGCGCCAGCAGCCGCGATGGGAGAAGCTCTGGAAACACCATATATTTT.

This clonotype appeared a few times. The CDR3 here is CSARDFASGSSEQFF. The CDR3 DNA reads as TGCAGTGCTAGAGATTTTGCTAGCGGGAGCTCTGAGCAGTTCTTC. V and J are TRBV20-1 and TRBJ2-1; TRBD2 agrees at 10 bases. This CDR3 spans 15 amino acids. The germline gives CDR1 DFQATT, CDR2 SNEGSKA (reference sequence). The J segment lost 9 bases and the V segment lost 0 bases, leaving 8 bases of the junction unmatched.

Sample share makes this clonotype medium-sized. The J gene is TRBJ2-1, the V gene TRBV7-6, with D possibly TRBD2 on 5 matching bases. The CDR3 is 14 amino acids. Germline values: CDR1 SGHVS, CDR2 FNYEAQ. Trimming pared 2 bases from V and 8 bases from J, leaving 13 bases between. This CDR3 is CASSLFSDQHEQFF. CDR3 bases: TGTGCCAGCAGCTTATTTAGCGATCAGCATGAGCAGTTCTTC.

This clonotype has more than one count but fewer than ten. The V call is TRBV12-3 or TRBV12-4, the J call TRBJ1-5; TRBD1 matches at 8 bases. The V gene end was trimmed by 7 bases and the J gene end by 2 bases; junction bases not matched to a gene: 10. The CDR3 is 16 amino acids. Here the CDR3 DNA reads TGTGCCAGCACTTTTCAGGGGGCTCTGGGCAATCAGCCCCAGCATTTT. It specifies CASTFQGALGNQPQHF.

This clonotype was picked up many times. This sequence joins TRBV15 and TRBJ2-7; 8 bases are shared with TRBD1. Unmatched junction bases numbered 7, after V lost 3 bases and J lost 6 bases. Germline V gene data show CDR1 as LNHNV and CDR2 as YYDKDF (reference sequence). There are 14 residues in the CDR3. The CDR3 loop reads CATSRGGQGGEQYF. DNA of the CDR3: TGTGCCACCAGCAGGGGCGGACAGGGCGGCGAGCAGTACTTC.

The chain links TRBV28 to TRBJ2-2; no firm D call. This CDR3 has 13 residues. Germline V lookup: CDR1 MDHEN, CDR2 SYDVKM. Trimming removed 6 bases at V and 4 bases at J, with 9 bases between. DNA of the CDR3: TGTGCCAGCAGGCGGCCGGCCACCGGGGAGCTGTTTTTT. It codes for CASRRPATGELFF.

This clonotype was picked up many times. The chain couples TRBV7-2 to TRBJ1-2; tentatively, D is TRBD1 (6 bases). Between the trimmed V and J ends, which lost 9 bases and 4 bases, there was a span of 9 bases. In germline, CDR1 is SGHTA, CDR2 FQGNSA. The CDR3 extends over 11 amino acids. The CDR3 DNA sequence: TGTGCCAGGAGGACAGCCTATGGCTACACCTTC. The encoded protein is CARRTAYGYTF.